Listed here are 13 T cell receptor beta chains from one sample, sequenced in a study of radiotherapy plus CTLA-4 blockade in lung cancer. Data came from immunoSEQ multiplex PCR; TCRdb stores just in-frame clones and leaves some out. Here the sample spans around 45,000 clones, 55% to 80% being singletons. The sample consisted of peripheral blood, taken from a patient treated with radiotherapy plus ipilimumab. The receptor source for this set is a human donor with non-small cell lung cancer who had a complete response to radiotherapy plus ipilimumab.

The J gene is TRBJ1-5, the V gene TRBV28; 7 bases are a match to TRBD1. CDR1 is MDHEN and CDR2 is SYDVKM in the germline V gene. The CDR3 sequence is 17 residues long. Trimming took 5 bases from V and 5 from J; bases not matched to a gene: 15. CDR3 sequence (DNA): TGTGCCAGCAGTCACCTGTGGATACAGGGGCCTCATCAGCCCCAGCATTTT. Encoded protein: CASSHLWIQGPHQPQHF.

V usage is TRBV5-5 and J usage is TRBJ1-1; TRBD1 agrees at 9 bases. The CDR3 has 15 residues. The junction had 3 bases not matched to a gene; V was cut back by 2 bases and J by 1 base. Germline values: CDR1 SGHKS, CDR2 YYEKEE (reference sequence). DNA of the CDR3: TGTGCCAGCAGCTTTTGGGGACAGGGGAACACTGAAGCTTTCTTT. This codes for CASSFWGQGNTEAFF. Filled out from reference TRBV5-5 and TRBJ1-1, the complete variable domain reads DAGVTQSPTHLIKTRGQQVTLRCSPISGHKSVSWYQQVLGQGPQFIFQYYEKEERGRGNFPDRFSARQFPNYSSELNVNALLLGDSALYLCASSFWGQGNTEAFFGQGTRLTVV.

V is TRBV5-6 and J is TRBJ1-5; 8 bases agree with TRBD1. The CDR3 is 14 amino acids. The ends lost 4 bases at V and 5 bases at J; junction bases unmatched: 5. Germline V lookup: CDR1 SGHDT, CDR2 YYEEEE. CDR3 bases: TGTGCCAGCAGCAGGGACAGGACCGATCAGCCCCAGCATTTT. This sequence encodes CASSRDRTDQPQHF.

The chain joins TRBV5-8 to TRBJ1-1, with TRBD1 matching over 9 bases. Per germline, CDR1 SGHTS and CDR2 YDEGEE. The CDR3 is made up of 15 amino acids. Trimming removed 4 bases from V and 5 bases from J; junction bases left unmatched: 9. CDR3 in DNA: TGTGCCAGCAGCCGACTGACCGGGACAGGGACTGAAGCTTTCTTT. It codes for CASSRLTGTGTEAFF.

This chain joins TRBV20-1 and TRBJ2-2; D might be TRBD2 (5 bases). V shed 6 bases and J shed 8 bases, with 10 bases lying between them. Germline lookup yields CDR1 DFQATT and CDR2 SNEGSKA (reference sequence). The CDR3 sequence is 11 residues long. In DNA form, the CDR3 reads TGCAGTGCCCACACGGGAGGGGAGCTGTTTTTT. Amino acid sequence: CSAHTGGELFF.

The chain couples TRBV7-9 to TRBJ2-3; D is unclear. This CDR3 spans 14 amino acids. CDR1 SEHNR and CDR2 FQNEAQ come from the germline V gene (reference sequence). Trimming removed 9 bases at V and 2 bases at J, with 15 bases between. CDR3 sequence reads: CASITGYPTDTQYF. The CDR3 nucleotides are TGTGCCAGTATAACGGGTTATCCCACAGATACGCAGTATTTT. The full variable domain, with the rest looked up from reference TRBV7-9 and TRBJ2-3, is DTGVSQNPRHKITKRGQNVTFRCDPISEHNRLYWYRQTLGQGPEFLTYFQNEAQLEKSRLLSDRFSAERPKGSFSTLEIQRTEQGDSAMYLCASITGYPTDTQYFGPGTRLTVL.

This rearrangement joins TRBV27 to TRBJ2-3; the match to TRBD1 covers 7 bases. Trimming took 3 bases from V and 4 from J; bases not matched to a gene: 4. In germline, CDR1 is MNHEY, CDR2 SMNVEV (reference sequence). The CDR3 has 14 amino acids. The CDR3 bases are TGTGCCAGCAGTTTGCTCCAGGGGGCAGATACGCAGTATTTT. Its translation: CASSLLQGADTQYF.

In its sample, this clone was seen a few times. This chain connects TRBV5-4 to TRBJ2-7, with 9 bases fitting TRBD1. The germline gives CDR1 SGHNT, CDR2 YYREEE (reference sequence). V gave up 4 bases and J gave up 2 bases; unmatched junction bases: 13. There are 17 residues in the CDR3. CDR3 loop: CASSQSGTGNSPYEQYF. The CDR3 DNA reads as TGTGCCAGCAGCCAGTCCGGGACAGGGAATTCCCCCTACGAGCAGTACTTC. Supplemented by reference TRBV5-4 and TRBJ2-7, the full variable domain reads ETGVTQSPTHLIKTRGQQVTLRCSSQSGHNTVSWYQQALGQGPQFIFQYYREEENGRGNFPPRFSGLQFPNYSSELNVNALELDDSALYLCASSQSGTGNSPYEQYFGPGTRLTVT.

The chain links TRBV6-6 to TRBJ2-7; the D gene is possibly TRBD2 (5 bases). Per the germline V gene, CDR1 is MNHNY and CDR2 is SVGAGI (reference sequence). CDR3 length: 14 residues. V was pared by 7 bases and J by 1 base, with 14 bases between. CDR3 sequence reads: CASTPRATSYEQYF. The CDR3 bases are TGTGCCAGCACACCGAGGGCTACGTCCTACGAGCAGTACTTC.

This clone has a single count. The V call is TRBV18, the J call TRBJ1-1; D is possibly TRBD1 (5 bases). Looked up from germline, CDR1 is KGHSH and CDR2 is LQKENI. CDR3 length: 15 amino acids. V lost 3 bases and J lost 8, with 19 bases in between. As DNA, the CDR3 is TGTGCCAGCTCACCCCCATCCACAGGTCCCTGGGAAGCTTTCTTT. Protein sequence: CASSPPSTGPWEAFF.

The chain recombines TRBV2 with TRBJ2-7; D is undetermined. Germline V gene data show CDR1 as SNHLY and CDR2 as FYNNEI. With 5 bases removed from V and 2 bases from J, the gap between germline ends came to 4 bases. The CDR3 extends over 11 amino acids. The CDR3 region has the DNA TGTGCCAGCAGTATAGCCTACGAGCAGTACTTC. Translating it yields CASSIAYEQYF.

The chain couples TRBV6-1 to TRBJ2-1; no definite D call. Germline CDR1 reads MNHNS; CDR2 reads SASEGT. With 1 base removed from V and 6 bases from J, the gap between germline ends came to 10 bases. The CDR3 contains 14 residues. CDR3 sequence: CASSEGPGSNEQFF. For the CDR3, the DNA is TGTGCCAGCAGTGAAGGGCCGGGTAGCAATGAGCAGTTCTTC.

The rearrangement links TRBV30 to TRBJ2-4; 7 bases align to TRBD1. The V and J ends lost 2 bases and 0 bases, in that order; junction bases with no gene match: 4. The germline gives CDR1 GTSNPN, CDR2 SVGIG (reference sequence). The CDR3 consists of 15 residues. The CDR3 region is CAWSTGDVAKNIQYF. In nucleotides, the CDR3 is TGTGCCTGGAGTACAGGGGACGTAGCCAAAAACATTCAGTACTTC.